The entry below describes one TCR beta chain. The data were taken from a study of blood T cell repertoires in COVID-19. The overall study: Researchers got acute and convalescent COVID-19 samples from the United States, Italy and Spain. Nucleic acid was either cDNA or gDNA, and it came from T cells, B-cell-depleted T cells, or PBMCs.

Original data processing: Nucleated cell number was recorded as an estimate derived from reference gene primer amplification. The protocol was immunoSEQ multiplex PCR, while the TCRdb copy is restricted to in-frame clones and leaves out a portion. That table gives V, J and clone size, and the DNA gave D and trimming. Among about 160,000 clones listed, roughly 90% were seen once. CDR1 and CDR2 from the germline V gene are SGHAT and FQNNGV. Trimming took off 4 bases at V and 0 bases at J, with 4 bases between the two ends. This CDR3 region has 14 residues. Source material: peripheral blood. This sequence joins TRBV11-2 and TRBJ1-6, with D uncertain. The clonotype was recovered from a woman aged 60-70 years who had recovered from COVID-19. The CDR3 DNA reads as TGTGCCAGCAGCTACGGCTCCTATAATTCACCCCTCCACTTT. Encoded protein: CASSYGSYNSPLHF.